The present T cell receptor (beta chain) was sequenced within a study of T cell responses to AZD1222 COVID-19 vaccine. Regarding the study as a whole: The span of vaccine-associated CD4 TCRs extended across spike, with dominance at 160-218 and 743-854. Mostly white British, mostly female donors; authors suggested clonal diversity may be underestimated. Breadth and depth of Spike-specific TCRs rose after two AZD1222 doses.

Profiling relied on immunoSEQ multiplex PCR, and the TCRdb table lists in-frame clones only, not all of them. Of roughly 110,000 clones listed, approximately 88% were seen once; the top ten hold 6.5%. Regarding this clone: The antigen is unknown.

Per germline, CDR1 MNHEY and CDR2 SVGAGI. The CDR3 is 16 residues long. J was trimmed by 3 bases and V by 2 bases; bases with no gene match: 4. The rearrangement links TRBV6-5 to TRBJ1-6; 7 bases line up with TRBD1. This clonotype originated in an adult who received the AZD1222 COVID-19 vaccine. The source was peripheral blood, collected 28 days after the second AZD1222 dose. The CDR3 DNA follows: TGTGCCAGCAGTTACGCAGGGGGTGGCTATAATTCACCCCTCCACTTT. Translation gives CASSYAGGGYNSPLHF.